Each of the 31 T cell receptor beta chains below was sequenced from the same sample in a study of beta chain features in type 1 diabetes. The investigators reverse transcribed all of the isolated RNA, so they sequenced expressed TCRB transcripts. Clones were sequenced by immunoSEQ multiplex PCR, and TCRdb holds only the in-frame ones, with some missing. This sample carries roughly 610,000 clones, about a sixth of them seen once, and the ten largest clones take 0.07% to 0.095%. Input material: naive CD4+ T cells from blood. Source of these receptors: a man aged 18 to 30 in good health.

This clone has more than one count but fewer than ten. DNA for the CDR3: TGTGCCAGCAGTTCCCATTCACCCCTCCACTTT. Protein: CASSSHSPLHF. V usage is TRBV6-5 and J usage is TRBJ1-6; D is undetermined. The V gene's germline CDR1 is MNHEY and CDR2 SVGAGI. V lost 4 bases, J lost 8 bases, and 3 bases lay in between. The CDR3 is 11 residues long.

This chain connects TRBV2 to TRBJ1-5; no clear D. V was clipped by 0 bases and J by 2 bases, with 8 bases between them. Germline CDR1 reads SNHLY; CDR2 reads FYNNEI. The CDR3 covers 15 residues. The CDR3 DNA reads TGTGCCAGCAGTGAAGCACCCGTAGGCAATCAGCCCCAGCATTTT. The encoded protein is CASSEAPVGNQPQHF.

The rearrangement uses TRBV10-3 and TRBJ1-2; D might be TRBD1 (5 bases). The CDR3 consists of 14 residues. Looked up from germline, CDR1 is ENHRY and CDR2 is SYGVKD. V shed 8 bases and J shed 2 bases, with 15 bases lying between them. The CDR3 protein is CAIPFSGGNYGYTF. The CDR3 coding sequence is TGTGCCATCCCTTTTTCTGGGGGAAACTATGGCTACACCTTC.

The rearrangement uses TRBV6-5 and TRBJ2-7, with 9 bases identical to TRBD2. V lost 5 bases to trimming and J lost 0 bases; unmatched junction nucleotides: 2. The CDR3 extends over 14 amino acids. The germline V gene has CDR1 MNHEY and CDR2 SVGAGI. CDR3 sequence reads: CASSSGRSSYEQYF. CDR3 DNA: TGTGCCAGCAGTAGCGGGAGGAGCTCCTACGAGCAGTACTTC.

V usage is TRBV15 and J usage is TRBJ1-2; no definite D call. The V gene's germline CDR1 is LNHNV and CDR2 YYDKDF (reference sequence). The CDR3 covers 13 residues. The V and J ends lost 0 bases and 6 bases respectively, with 8 bases between them. This CDR3 is CATSRDWLDGYTF. CDR3 nucleotide sequence: TGTGCCACCAGCAGAGATTGGCTGGATGGCTACACCTTC.

This clone was recorded a few times. The chain recombines TRBV5-1 with TRBJ2-3; weak D call: TRBD2 (5 bases). Germline CDR1 SGHRS, CDR2 YFSETQ. The germline V and J ends were trimmed by 0 bases and 0 bases, with 11 bases remaining between them. The CDR3 length is 16 residues. CDR3 loop: CASSLAERYSTDTQYF. The CDR3 bases are TGCGCCAGCAGCTTGGCTGAGCGGTATAGCACAGATACGCAGTATTTT.

This clone was detected a few times. CDR3 loop: CASSPDSKTTEAFF. The CDR3 coding sequence is TGTGCCAGCAGCCCGGACAGTAAAACGACTGAAGCTTTCTTT. The V call is TRBV4-2, the J call TRBJ1-1; maybe TRBD1 (6 bases). Germline assignment: CDR1 LGHNA and CDR2 YNFKEQ. V was cut by 4 bases and J by 5 bases, with 14 bases left in between. The CDR3 has 14 amino acids.

This clone appeared a few times. The V call is TRBV19, the J call TRBJ2-4; D is ambiguous. This CDR3 is built from 13 residues. The V gene's germline CDR1 is LNHDA and CDR2 SQIVND (reference sequence). V gave up 4 bases and J gave up 1 base, with 5 bases separating them. The CDR3 spells CASSTGAKNIQYF. The CDR3 nucleotides read TGTGCCAGTAGTACTGGGGCCAAAAACATTCAGTACTTC.

The chain combines TRBV2 with TRBJ1-5; possibly TRBD1 for D (6 bases). The CDR3 consists of 14 residues. Per germline, CDR1 SNHLY and CDR2 FYNNEI. V lost 5 bases, J lost 7 bases, and 15 bases lay in between. CDR3 region: CASSPGQSGQPQHF. DNA for the CDR3: TGTGCCAGCAGTCCCGGACAGTCCGGCCAGCCCCAGCATTTT.

The chain recombines TRBV29-1 with TRBJ1-2, with a weak D call TRBD1 (5 bases). Per germline, CDR1 SQVTM and CDR2 ANQGSEA. This CDR3 contains 14 residues. The V end was cut by 0 bases, the J end by 6 bases, with 14 bases between. The CDR3 bases are TGCAGCGTTGAAGAGAGGGGACCAGTCGATGGCTACACCTTC. Translation gives CSVEERGPVDGYTF.

Details on this clone: Other DNA sequences in the sample encode the same CDR3. The chain links TRBV15 to TRBJ1-5, with D maybe TRBD1 (6 bases). The CDR3 length is 14 residues. The germline gives CDR1 LNHNV, CDR2 YYDKDF (reference sequence). The V and J ends lost 0 bases and 4 bases respectively, with 7 bases between them. The CDR3: CATSRDRGNQPQHF. CDR3 DNA sequence: TGTGCCACCAGCAGAGACAGGGGAAATCAGCCCCAGCATTTT.

This clone has a handful of counts. The chain uses TRBV19 and TRBJ2-1; D gene ambiguous. Trimming shortened V by 6 bases and J by 5 bases, and 20 bases separated the two germline ends. CDR3 length: 16 residues. Per the germline V gene, CDR1 is LNHDA and CDR2 is SQIVND (reference sequence). This CDR3 is CASRPYGPSIHNEQFF. As DNA, the CDR3 is TGTGCCAGTAGACCGTATGGACCCTCGATCCACAATGAGCAGTTCTTC.

The chain links TRBV5-1 to TRBJ2-7, with D tentatively TRBD2 (5 bases). V lost 4 bases and J lost 1, with 15 bases in between. Germline V gene lookup returns CDR1 SGHRS and CDR2 YFSETQ. This CDR3 has 15 residues. The chain's CDR3 is CASSAPGSNSYEQYF. In DNA, the CDR3 is TGCGCCAGCAGCGCTCCGGGGTCGAATTCCTACGAGCAGTACTTC.

The CDR3 here is CASSNPGWGQFF. In DNA, the CDR3 is TGTGCCAGCAGCAACCCCGGTTGGGGGCAGTTCTTC. The rearrangement uses TRBV9 and TRBJ2-1; D is undetermined. The CDR3 is made up of 12 amino acids. V dropped 4 bases and J dropped 12 bases, with 14 bases sitting between them. Germline assignment: CDR1 SGDLS and CDR2 YYNGEE.

Details on this clone: The junction and the germline gene differ at one end; a read error may be behind it. The chain is built from TRBV6-5 and TRBJ2-3; D gene unclear. The germline V gene has CDR1 MNHEY and CDR2 SVGAGI. There are 13 residues in the CDR3. The CDR3 nucleotides read TGTGCCAGCAGTTACGGAAGCACAAATACGCAGTATTTT. Translating gives CASSYGSTNTQYF.

The chain has TRBV29-1 and TRBJ2-7; the match to TRBD2 covers 11 bases. Germline trimming cut 6 bases from V and 3 bases from J; bases unmatched to any gene: 19. The CDR3 is 18 residues long. Germline CDR1 and CDR2: SQVTM and ANQGSEA. This CDR3 is CSVMGLRVAGGPNYEQYF. The CDR3 region has the DNA TGCAGCGTCATGGGATTAAGAGTAGCGGGAGGGCCGAACTACGAGCAGTACTTC.

V is TRBV28 and J is TRBJ2-7, with 8 positions matching TRBD2. The V gene's germline CDR1 is MDHEN and CDR2 SYDVKM. The junction had 4 bases not matched to a gene; V was cut back by 10 bases and J by 2 bases. This CDR3 contains 12 residues. CDR3 sequence reads: CATQREPYEQYF. The CDR3 DNA is TGTGCCACGCAGCGGGAGCCCTACGAGCAGTACTTC.

This clone has more than one count but fewer than ten. This chain links TRBV4-1 with TRBJ2-1; TRBD1 is a possible D gene (6 bases). CDR3 length equals 15 residues. The V gene's germline CDR1 is MGHRA and CDR2 YSYEKL. Trimming removed 4 bases from V and 2 bases from J, with 12 bases in between. The CDR3 region is CASSLGRQAYNEQFF. The CDR3 coding sequence is TGCGCCAGCAGCCTGGGACGACAGGCCTACAATGAGCAGTTCTTC.

J is TRBJ2-7 and V is TRBV6-6; D call uncertain. This CDR3 comprises 13 residues. Trimming cost V 1 base and J 2 bases, with 6 bases left between them. Germline loops: CDR1 MNHNY, CDR2 SVGAGI (reference sequence). As DNA, the CDR3 is TGTGCCAGCAGTTACTACGGAACCTACGAGCAGTACTTC. It yields the protein CASSYYGTYEQYF.

This clone appeared a few times. The chain joins TRBV5-6 to TRBJ2-5; no clear D. Germline CDR1 and CDR2: SGHDT and YYEEEE. The CDR3 sequence is 13 residues long. V gave up 0 bases and J gave up 4 bases, with 7 bases separating them. The CDR3 bases are TGTGCCAGCAGCTTGGTGGTTCGAGAGACCCAGTACTTC. It codes for CASSLVVRETQYF.

This clone was detected a few times. DNA for the CDR3: TGCGCCAGCAGCTTGCAGGGCCCCTACGAGCAGTACTTC. Amino acid sequence: CASSLQGPYEQYF. V gene TRBV5-1 combines with J gene TRBJ2-7; D perhaps matches TRBD1 (5 bases). The germline V and J ends were trimmed by 1 base and 2 bases, with 7 bases remaining between them. The germline V gene encodes CDR1 SGHRS and CDR2 YFSETQ. This CDR3 is 13 amino acids long.

This sequence joins TRBV9 and TRBJ2-5; no definite D call. Deletions cut 0 bases from V and 5 bases from J, with 8 bases between. The CDR3 covers 13 residues. Germline values: CDR1 SGDLS, CDR2 YYNGEE. Here the CDR3 DNA reads TGTGCCAGCAGCGTAGGGGGTTGGGAGACCCAGTACTTC. It yields the protein CASSVGGWETQYF.

V gene TRBV29-1 combines with J gene TRBJ1-2; the D is unclear. This CDR3 contains 14 residues. Trimming took off 0 bases at V and 5 bases at J, with 13 bases between the two ends. The germline gives CDR1 SQVTM, CDR2 ANQGSEA. The CDR3 sequence is CSVEERERGYGYTF. CDR3 DNA sequence: TGCAGCGTTGAAGAAAGGGAACGAGGGTATGGCTACACCTTC.

This clone was counted between two and nine times. The J gene is TRBJ1-2, the V gene TRBV28, with a tentative D call TRBD1 (5 bases). With 7 bases removed from V and 3 bases from J, the gap between germline ends came to 12 bases. The CDR3 contains 13 residues. Per the germline V gene, CDR1 is MDHEN and CDR2 is SYDVKM. This CDR3 is CASTLGPHYGYTF. The CDR3 DNA is TGTGCCAGCACTTTGGGGCCTCACTATGGCTACACCTTC.

DNA of the CDR3: TGTGCCAGCAGCTTAGTGGCCAGCCTAGCCAAAAACATTCAGTACTTC. The encoded protein is CASSLVASLAKNIQYF. The chain couples TRBV11-2 to TRBJ2-4, with D hard to call. Per the germline V gene, CDR1 is SGHAT and CDR2 is FQNNGV. There are 16 residues in the CDR3. V was shortened by 1 base and J by 0 bases, with 10 bases between the two germline ends.

The sample holds a few counts of this clone. The J gene is TRBJ2-2, the V gene TRBV28; D unclear. CDR1 is MDHEN, CDR2 SYDVKM, per germline. The CDR3 is made up of 15 amino acids. Trimming took off 1 base at V and 7 bases at J, with 13 bases between the two ends. CDR3 sequence: CASSLFRPKGGELFF. The CDR3 bases are TGTGCCAGCAGTTTATTCCGGCCTAAAGGCGGGGAGCTGTTTTTT. Filled out from reference TRBV28 and TRBJ2-2, the complete variable domain reads DVKVTQSSRYLVKRTGEKVFLECVQDMDHENMFWYRQDPGLGLRLIYFSYDVKMKEKGDIPEGYSVSREKKERFSLILESASTNQTSMYLCASSLFRPKGGELFFGEGSRLTVL.

The rearrangement joins TRBV6-6 to TRBJ1-4, with no clear D. Germline loops: CDR1 MNHNY, CDR2 SVGAGI (reference sequence). CDR3 size: 13 residues. Trimming took off 10 bases at V and 8 bases at J, with 17 bases between the two ends. The CDR3 DNA reads as TGTGCCACCAAGCGGAAGTTGGGAGAAAAACTGTTTTTT. Its protein product is CATKRKLGEKLFF.

This clone was found a few times. The CDR3 DNA follows: TGCAGCGTTGCCCCCCGCCTCAGCGACGAGCAGTACTTC. This translates into CSVAPRLSDEQYF. The chain links TRBV29-1 to TRBJ2-7; D remains unclear. Trimming shortened V by 4 bases and J by 5 bases, and 15 bases separated the two germline ends. The CDR3 spans 13 residues. CDR1 is SQVTM and CDR2 is ANQGSEA in the germline V gene.

The chain is built from TRBV6-1 and TRBJ2-7, with 10 bases identical to TRBD1. In germline, CDR1 is MNHNS, CDR2 SASEGT. The CDR3 totals 15 residues. V was pared by 5 bases and J by 4 bases, with 8 bases of the junction left unmatched. CDR3 in DNA: TGTGCCAGCAGTCAGACAGGGGGCGGATTGTACGAGCAGTACTTC. Translation: CASSQTGGGLYEQYF.

V gene TRBV4-2 combines with J gene TRBJ2-2, with 7 bases lining up with TRBD2. The CDR3 sequence is 14 residues long. The V gene's germline CDR1 is LGHNA and CDR2 YNFKEQ. V lost 7 bases to trimming and J lost 1 base; unmatched junction nucleotides: 3. CDR3 in amino acids: CASTRGENTGELFF. In nucleotides, the CDR3 is TGTGCCAGCACCCGGGGGGAGAACACCGGGGAGCTGTTTTTT.

The gene calls are TRBV28 and TRBJ2-1, with TRBD2 identical over 7 bases. Trimming removed 7 bases from V and 4 bases from J; junction bases left unmatched: 7. From germline, CDR1 is MDHEN and CDR2 SYDVKM. The CDR3 sequence is 14 residues long. For the CDR3, the DNA is TGTGCCAGCATCCCTAGCGGTAGATACAATGAGCAGTTCTTC. Amino acids: CASIPSGRYNEQFF.